This T cell receptor beta chain comes out of a study of CD8+CD57+ T cells in acquired aplastic anemia. Study-wide background: Average DNA yield from sorted CD4+ and CD8+ cells was approximately 3.2 ug. Regarding the study as a whole: Some 31 sequences, all CD8+ CDR3, were shared between patients and controls. Statistical testing detected no significant gap in CD8+ Simpson's diversity between patients and controls.

A remark on this clonotype: What it recognizes is unknown. The conserved closing phenylalanine or tryptophan is absent in this CDR3, likely reflecting a read error.

Both TCR beta VDJ combination and CDR3 sequence profiling were carried out. Genomic DNA was the template for this profiling. MiXCR, run by TCRdb on the reads, gives a single entry per CDR3 protein. The sample holds 300,000 or so distinct CDR3 sequences, 55% to 65% seen once. Material for sequencing was sorted CD4+, CD8+, or CD8+CD57+ T cells (not recorded which) from PBMCs. The clonotype originates from a human donor with severe aplastic anemia or a healthy control (not recorded which).

Here the CDR3 DNA reads TGTGCCGGCGCACTGGCGACAGGGGGAGGAAACACCATATATCCT. Translation gives CAGALATGGGNTIYP. V gene TRBV7-2 combines with J gene TRBJ1-3; TRBD1 matches 9 bases. The CDR3 spans 15 residues. Germline V lookup: CDR1 SGHTA, CDR2 FQGNSA. Unmatched junction bases numbered 12, after V lost 11 bases and J lost 4 bases.